A selection of T cell receptor beta chains follows, all from one sample in a study of blood T cells in healthy people across ages. One entry per CDR3 protein results from TCRdb running MiXCR on the 5' RACE reads. The sample records approximately 1,700,000 distinct CDR3 sequences, roughly 43% being singletons. Sequencing was performed on blood. The source is a human donor in good health. The conserved cysteine and the conserved F or W are not part of the CDR3 here.

V gene: TRBV5-6; J gene: TRBJ2-1; CDR3 protein: ASSEQGAVYNEQF
V gene: TRBV20-1; J gene: TRBJ2-3; CDR3 protein: SAGPLAGGPDTQY
V gene: TRBV6-5; J gene: TRBJ1-3; CDR3 protein: ASSPQEPGNTIY
V gene: TRBV20-1; J gene: TRBJ2-1; CDR3 protein: SARVNRETRPGNEQF
V gene: TRBV5-5; J gene: TRBJ1-1; CDR3 protein: ASSRWTASNTEAF
V gene: TRBV20-1; J gene: NA; CDR3 protein: SARQGALYEQY
V gene: TRBV20-1; J gene: TRBJ2-1; CDR3 protein: SAAPIRHEQF
V gene: TRBV6-1; J gene: TRBJ2-2; CDR3 protein: ASSGDTSTDTQYFGPGTRELF
V gene: TRBV28; J gene: TRBJ2-7; CDR3 protein: ASSLSWTGHYEQY
V gene: TRBV7-9; J gene: TRBJ2-7; CDR3 protein: ASSGPGRGNEQY
V gene: TRBV18; J gene: TRBJ1-1; CDR3 protein: ASSPSSAGEAF
V gene: TRBV20-1; J gene: TRBJ1-5; CDR3 protein: SAREDRGRQPQH
V gene: TRBV10-3; J gene: TRBJ2-1; CDR3 protein: AISAEGLGNKQF
V gene: TRBV10-3; J gene: TRBJ1-6; CDR3 protein: AISVGTVYNSPLH
V gene: TRBV11-3; J gene: TRBJ2-7; CDR3 protein: ASSPRTNLYEQY
V gene: TRBV11-2; J gene: TRBJ2-5; CDR3 protein: ASSLAVYQETQY
V gene: TRBV5-1; J gene: TRBJ2-1; CDR3 protein: ASTSPGQNYNEQF
V gene: TRBV4-1; J gene: NA; CDR3 protein: ASSLFSGGDQETQY
V gene: TRBV15; J gene: TRBJ2-3; CDR3 protein: ATSRGQGSVAQY
V gene: TRBV7-2; J gene: TRBJ2-3; CDR3 protein: ASSLEFSGGFLTDTQY
V gene: TRBV3-1; J gene: TRBJ2-1; CDR3 protein: ASSVEPGSYNEQF
V gene: TRBV20-1; J gene: TRBJ2-1; CDR3 protein: SALLGNSYNEQF
V gene: TRBV6-6; J gene: TRBJ1-5; CDR3 protein: ASSLGKDQPQH
V gene: TRBV20-1; J gene: TRBJ2-5; CDR3 protein: SARDRAGASGETQY
V gene: TRBV11-2; J gene: TRBJ1-1; CDR3 protein: ASSFRTGSNTEAF
V gene: TRBV7-3; J gene: TRBJ2-4; CDR3 protein: ASSLFLFPGGFVAKNIQY
V gene: TRBV20-1; J gene: TRBJ1-2; CDR3 protein: SAVTGLFYGYT
V gene: TRBV20-1; J gene: TRBJ1-2; CDR3 protein: SARPPLGSARAPNYGYT
V gene: TRBV20-1; J gene: NA; CDR3 protein: SAHVSGVETQY
V gene: TRBV9; J gene: TRBJ2-4; CDR3 protein: ASSADYALAKNIQY
V gene: TRBV3-1; J gene: TRBJ2-1; CDR3 protein: ASSLRQGARYNEQF
V gene: TRBV15; J gene: TRBJ2-1; CDR3 protein: ATSRELSYNEQF
V gene: TRBV7-2; J gene: TRBJ2-3; CDR3 protein: ASSVVRGLDTQY
V gene: TRBV4-3; J gene: TRBJ1-1; CDR3 protein: ASSQDRQAEAF
V gene: TRBV20-1; J gene: TRBJ1-1; CDR3 protein: SARSDRVPGRMNTEAF
V gene: TRBV28; J gene: TRBJ2-7; CDR3 protein: ASSLGGNRRNEQY
V gene: TRBV20-1; J gene: TRBJ2-1; CDR3 protein: SAPRAVNEQF
V gene: TRBV5-1; J gene: TRBJ2-7; CDR3 protein: ASRRTGGVGTYEQY
V gene: TRBV3-1; J gene: TRBJ2-3; CDR3 protein: ASSRDYNTNTQY
V gene: TRBV12-3/TRBV12-4; J gene: TRBJ1-2; CDR3 protein: ASNGWRGYT
V gene: TRBV29-1; J gene: TRBJ1-1; CDR3 protein: SVNRGKGEAF